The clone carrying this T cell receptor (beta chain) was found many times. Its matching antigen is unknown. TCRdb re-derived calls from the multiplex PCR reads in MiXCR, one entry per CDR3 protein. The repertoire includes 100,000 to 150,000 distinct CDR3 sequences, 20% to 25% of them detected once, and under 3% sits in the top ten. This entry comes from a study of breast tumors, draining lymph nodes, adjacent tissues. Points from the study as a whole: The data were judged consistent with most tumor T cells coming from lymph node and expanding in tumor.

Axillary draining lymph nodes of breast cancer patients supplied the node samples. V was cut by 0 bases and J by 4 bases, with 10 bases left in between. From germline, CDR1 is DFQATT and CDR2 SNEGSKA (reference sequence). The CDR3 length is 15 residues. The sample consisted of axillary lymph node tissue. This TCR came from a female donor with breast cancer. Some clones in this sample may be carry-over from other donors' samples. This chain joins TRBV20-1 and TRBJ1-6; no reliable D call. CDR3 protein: CSARDRQAYNSPLHF. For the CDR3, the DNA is TGCAGTGCTAGAGATCGGCAAGCTTATAATTCACCCCTCCACTTT.